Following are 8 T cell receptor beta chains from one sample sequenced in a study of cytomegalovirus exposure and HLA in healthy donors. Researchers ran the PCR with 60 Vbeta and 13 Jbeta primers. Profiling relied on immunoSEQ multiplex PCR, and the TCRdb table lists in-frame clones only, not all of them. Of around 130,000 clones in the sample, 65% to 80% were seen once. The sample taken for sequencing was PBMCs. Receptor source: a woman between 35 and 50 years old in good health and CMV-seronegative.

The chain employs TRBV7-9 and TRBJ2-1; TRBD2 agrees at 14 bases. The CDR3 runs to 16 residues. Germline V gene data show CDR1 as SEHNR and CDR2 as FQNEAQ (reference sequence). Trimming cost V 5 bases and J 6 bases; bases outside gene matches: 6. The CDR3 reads CASSLSGLAGANEQFF. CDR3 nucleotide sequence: TGTGCCAGCAGCCTATCGGGACTAGCGGGAGCCAATGAGCAGTTCTTC.

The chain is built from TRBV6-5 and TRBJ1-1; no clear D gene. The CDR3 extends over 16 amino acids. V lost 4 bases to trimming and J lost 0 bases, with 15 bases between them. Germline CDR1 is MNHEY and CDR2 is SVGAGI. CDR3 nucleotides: TGTGCCAGCAGTTCCCGACAAAAGCCCATGAACACTGAAGCTTTCTTT. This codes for CASSSRQKPMNTEAFF.

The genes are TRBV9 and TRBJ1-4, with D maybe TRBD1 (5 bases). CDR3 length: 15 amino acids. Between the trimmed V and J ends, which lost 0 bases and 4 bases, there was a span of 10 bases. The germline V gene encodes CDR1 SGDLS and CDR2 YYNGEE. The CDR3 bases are TGTGCCAGCAGCGTAGGGGGCAGGATTAATGAAAAACTGTTTTTT. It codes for CASSVGGRINEKLFF.

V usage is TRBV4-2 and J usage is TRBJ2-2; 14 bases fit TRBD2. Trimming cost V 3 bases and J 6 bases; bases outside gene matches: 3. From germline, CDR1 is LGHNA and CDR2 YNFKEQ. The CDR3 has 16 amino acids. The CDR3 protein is CASSQSGLAGAGELFF. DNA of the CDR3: TGTGCCAGCAGCCAGTCGGGACTAGCGGGGGCCGGGGAGCTGTTTTTT.

DNA of the CDR3: TGTGCCAGCTCACCACCTAGCGGGAGGCAAGAGACCCAGTACTTC. Protein sequence: CASSPPSGRQETQYF. The chain carries TRBV18 and TRBJ2-5, with 10 positions matching TRBD2. The V gene end was trimmed by 0 bases and the J gene end by 2 bases; junction bases not matched to a gene: 0. Per the germline V gene, CDR1 is KGHSH and CDR2 is LQKENI. The CDR3 has 15 amino acids.

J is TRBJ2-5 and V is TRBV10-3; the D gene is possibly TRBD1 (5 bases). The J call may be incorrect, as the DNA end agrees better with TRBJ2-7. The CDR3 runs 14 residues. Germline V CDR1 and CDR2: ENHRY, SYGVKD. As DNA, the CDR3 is TGTGCCGTTCGTAAACAGGAAAATGATTACGAGCAGTACTTC. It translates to CAVRKQENDYEQYF.

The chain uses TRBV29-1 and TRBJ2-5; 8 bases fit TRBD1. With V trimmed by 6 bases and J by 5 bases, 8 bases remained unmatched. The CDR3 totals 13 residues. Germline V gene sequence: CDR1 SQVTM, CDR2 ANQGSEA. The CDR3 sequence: CSVATGGGETQYF. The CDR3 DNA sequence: TGCAGCGTGGCTACAGGGGGTGGGGAGACCCAGTACTTC. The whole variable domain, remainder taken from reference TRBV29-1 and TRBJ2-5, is SAVISQKPSRDICQRGTSLTIQCQVDSQVTMMFWYRQQPGQSLTLIATANQGSEATYESGFVIDKFPISRPNLTFSTLTVSNMSPEDSSIYLCSVATGGGETQYFGPGTRLLVL.

CDR3 nucleotides: TGTGCCAGTAGTAGAACAGGGGGGTCTCCCTACGAGCAGTACTTC. This codes for CASSRTGGSPYEQYF. The rearrangement uses TRBV19 and TRBJ2-5; TRBD1 aligns across 8 bases. The J call could be wrong; TRBJ2-7 is a better fit for the DNA end. The CDR3 runs 15 residues. Germline lookup yields CDR1 LNHDA and CDR2 SQIVND (reference sequence).